A single sample is the source of the 31 T cell receptor beta chains below, sequenced in a study of blood T cell repertoires in COVID-19. Measured with immunoSEQ multiplex PCR; TCRdb has only the in-frame clones, and not every one. The table has 37,000 or so clones, approximately 87% seen once. Input material: peripheral blood. The receptors were sampled from a man in his 70s with acute or convalescent COVID-19.

The CDR3 loop is CATSKTGLADRVWNEQFF. The DNA for the CDR3 is TGTGCCACCTCAAAAACGGGACTAGCGGACCGAGTGTGGAATGAGCAGTTCTTC. The genes are TRBV7-6 and TRBJ2-1; TRBD2 aligns across 11 bases. Trimming removed 10 bases from V and 7 bases from J; junction bases left unmatched: 21. CDR3 size: 18 residues. CDR1 is SGHVS and CDR2 is FNYEAQ in the germline V gene. Full variable domain (rest looked up from reference TRBV7-6 and TRBJ2-1): GAGVSQSPRYKVTKRGQDVALRCDPISGHVSLYWYRQALGQGPEFLTYFNYEAQQDKSGLPNDRFSAERPEGSISTLTIQRTEQRDSAMYRCATSKTGLADRVWNEQFFGPGTRLTVL.

The chain joins TRBV5-4 to TRBJ2-7, with TRBD1 matching over 7 bases. Germline-derived CDR1 and CDR2 are SGHNT and YYREEE (reference sequence). This CDR3 has 13 residues. V trimming: 4 bases; J trimming: 2 bases; junction bases outside the gene matches: 3. The CDR3 DNA follows: TGTGCCAGCAGCGACAGGGTGACCTACGAGCAGTACTTC. Translating gives CASSDRVTYEQYF.

This clone appeared a single time. V and J are TRBV25-1 and TRBJ1-5; D perhaps matches TRBD1 (5 bases). The germline V gene encodes CDR1 MGHDK and CDR2 SYGVNS. V lost 4 bases and J lost 5, with 12 bases in between. The CDR3 length is 14 residues. CDR3 DNA sequence: TGTGCCAGCAGTGGTTCCCAGGGTGATCAGCCCCAGCATTTT. This encodes CASSGSQGDQPQHF.

This chain joins TRBV3-1 (or the pseudogene TRBV3-2) and TRBJ2-7; 9 bases map to TRBD1. The CDR3 covers 13 residues. Germline assignment: CDR1 LGHDT and CDR2 YNNKEL (reference sequence). J was trimmed by 13 bases and V by 1 base; bases with no gene match: 8. The CDR3: CASSQVLGQGYYF. CDR3 coding DNA: TGTGCCAGCAGCCAAGTCCTCGGACAGGGGTATTACTTC.

This chain uses TRBV7-9 with TRBJ1-2, with D possibly matching TRBD1 (6 bases). The V gene lost 2 bases and the J gene lost 3 bases, with 13 bases spanning the gap. The V gene's germline CDR1 is SEHNR and CDR2 FQNEAQ (reference sequence). This CDR3 is 15 amino acids long. The CDR3 loop reads CASSLSRGADYGYTF. The CDR3, as DNA: TGTGCCAGCAGCTTATCCCGGGGGGCGGACTATGGCTACACCTTC.

J is TRBJ2-7 and V is TRBV27; D not certain. The germline CDR1 and CDR2 sequences are MNHEY and SMNVEV (reference sequence). The V gene lost 1 base and the J gene lost 2 bases, with 9 bases spanning the gap. The CDR3 is made up of 14 amino acids. For the CDR3, the DNA is TGTGCCAGCAGTTTATTGGCACAGCCCTACGAGCAGTACTTC. Amino acids: CASSLLAQPYEQYF.

The V gene is TRBV11-2, the J gene TRBJ1-3, with unresolved D. The germline V and J ends were trimmed by 0 bases and 4 bases, with 10 bases remaining between them. The CDR3 contains 15 residues. Germline-derived CDR1 and CDR2 are SGHAT and FQNNGV. CDR3 coding DNA: TGTGCCAGCAGCTTAGATAAGGCAGGCGGAAACACCATATATTTT. As protein: CASSLDKAGGNTIYF.

V and J are TRBV6-2 or TRBV6-3 and TRBJ2-1, with D maybe TRBD2 (7 bases). With 3 bases removed from V and 0 bases from J, the gap between germline ends came to 9 bases. The length of the CDR3 is 15 residues. CDR1 is MNHEY and CDR2 is SVGEGT in the germline V gene. CDR3: CASSYGGASYNEQFF. The CDR3 DNA reads as TGTGCCAGCAGTTATGGGGGGGCCTCCTACAATGAGCAGTTCTTC.

The chain couples TRBV27 to TRBJ2-1; the match to TRBD1 covers 9 bases. In germline, CDR1 is MNHEY, CDR2 SMNVEV (reference sequence). Germline trimming cut 5 bases from V and 9 bases from J; bases unmatched to any gene: 11. There are 15 residues in the CDR3. In DNA form, the CDR3 reads TGTGCCAGCAGTGCTCAGGGGACAGGGTGGGCTGAGCAGTTCTTC. Amino acids: CASSAQGTGWAEQFF.

The J gene is TRBJ2-2, the V gene TRBV12-3 or TRBV12-4; maybe TRBD1 (6 bases). Trimming took off 8 bases at V and 5 bases at J, with 12 bases between the two ends. This CDR3 comprises 13 residues. This CDR3 is CASDSGETGELFF. CDR3 in DNA: TGTGCCAGCGACTCAGGGGAAACCGGGGAGCTGTTTTTT.

J is TRBJ2-4 and V is TRBV9; TRBD1 aligns across 9 bases. The CDR3 is 18 amino acids. J lost 3 bases, V lost 4 bases, and 14 bases had no gene match. CDR1 SGDLS and CDR2 YYNGEE come from the germline V gene. The CDR3 reads CASSLGQGTPMDKNIQYF. The CDR3 coding sequence is TGTGCCAGCAGCCTAGGACAGGGGACGCCTATGGACAAAAACATTCAGTACTTC.

V and J are TRBV12-3 or TRBV12-4 and TRBJ1-1; a weak D match, TRBD1 (6 bases). The CDR3 runs 13 residues. Trimming left V 3 bases short and J 5 bases short, with 10 bases between. CDR3 in DNA: TGTGCCAGCAGTTTGAATCAGGGGACTGAAGCTTTCTTT. Encoded protein: CASSLNQGTEAFF.

The chain uses TRBV5-1 and TRBJ1-1; TRBD1 might be the D (5 bases). The CDR3 length is 14 residues. CDR1 SGHRS and CDR2 YFSETQ come from the germline V gene. V was cut by 1 base and J by 4 bases, with 11 bases left in between. CDR3 sequence reads: CASSLTLTATEAFF. CDR3 nucleotide sequence: TGCGCCAGCAGCTTGACCCTGACAGCCACTGAAGCTTTCTTT.

The table lists this clone with a count of one. This rearrangement joins TRBV7-2 to TRBJ2-1; 11 bases fit TRBD2. The CDR3 runs to 14 residues. The V gene's germline CDR1 is SGHTA and CDR2 FQGNSA. With V trimmed by 5 bases and J by 7 bases, 4 bases remained unmatched. The CDR3 is CASSPGLAENEQFF. The CDR3 bases are TGTGCCAGCAGCCCGGGACTAGCGGAAAATGAGCAGTTCTTC.

A single count supports this clone. The chain carries TRBV7-2 and TRBJ2-7, with 9 bases that match TRBD2. V shed 5 bases and J 6 bases; nucleotides not matched to a gene: 14. CDR1 SGHTA and CDR2 FQGNSA come from the germline V gene. This CDR3 comprises 16 residues. DNA of the CDR3: TGTGCCAGCAGCCCCAGTGGCGGGGGGGCCTCTGCCGAGCAGTACTTC. Translated, it gives CASSPSGGGASAEQYF.

The rearrangement joins TRBV7-9 to TRBJ2-2; 10 nucleotides agree with TRBD1. The CDR3 totals 16 residues. J was trimmed by 3 bases and V by 5 bases; bases with no gene match: 6. In germline, CDR1 is SEHNR, CDR2 FQNEAQ (reference sequence). CDR3 coding DNA: TGTGCCAGCAGCACGGGACAGGGGCTCGACACCGGGGAGCTGTTTTTT. Residues: CASSTGQGLDTGELFF.

The chain is built from TRBV6-6 and TRBJ2-7, with 7 bases that match TRBD2. Germline V gene data show CDR1 as MNHNY and CDR2 as SVGAGI (reference sequence). The CDR3 has 13 residues. The junction had 5 bases not matched to a gene; V was cut back by 6 bases and J by 3 bases. CDR3 protein: CASRTAGVYEQYF. Here the CDR3 DNA reads TGTGCCAGCAGGACCGCGGGAGTCTACGAGCAGTACTTC.

J is TRBJ1-6 and V is TRBV2, with D uncertain. The length of the CDR3 is 16 residues. V lost 1 base to trimming and J lost 0 bases, with 7 bases between them. Germline-derived CDR1 and CDR2 are SNHLY and FYNNEI. CDR3 in amino acids: CASSEESGSYNSPLHF. CDR3 coding DNA: TGTGCCAGCAGTGAAGAATCGGGCTCCTATAATTCACCCCTCCACTTT.

The chain recombines TRBV7-8 with TRBJ2-7, with TRBD2 matching over 9 bases. Per the germline V gene, CDR1 is SGHVS and CDR2 is FQNEAQ. There are 14 residues in the CDR3. Losses at the gene ends were 5 bases for V and 4 bases for J; bases not matched to a gene: 6. The CDR3 DNA is TGTGCCAGCAGCGCGACTAGCGGAGCGTACGAGCAGTACTTC. This codes for CASSATSGAYEQYF.

The chain combines TRBV21-1 with TRBJ2-4; the table's TRBD2 call for D was not verified on the DNA. TRBV21-1 is annotated as a pseudogene. This CDR3 spans 18 amino acids. The CDR3 spells CAGGLLAGGLLGKNIQYF. CDR3 in DNA: TGTGCCGGGGGGTTACTAGCGGGAGGGCTACTCGGCAAAAACATTCAGTACTTC.

The genes are TRBV4-1 and TRBJ1-3; D is undetermined. CDR3 length equals 16 residues. Between the trimmed V and J ends, which lost 1 base and 4 bases, there was a span of 14 bases. CDR1 and CDR2 (germline): MGHRA, YSYEKL. The CDR3, as DNA: TGCGCCAGCAGCCAAGTGGGTGTCGGGTCCGGAAACACCATATATTTT. This sequence encodes CASSQVGVGSGNTIYF.

The chain uses TRBV7-2 and TRBJ1-4; 8 positions match TRBD1. The CDR3 has 15 residues. Trimming took 5 bases from V and 5 from J; bases not matched to a gene: 7. The germline CDR1 and CDR2 sequences are SGHTA and FQGNSA. CDR3 nucleotides: TGTGCCAGCAGCCTTCAGGGGGCGGCGAATGAAAAACTGTTTTTT. It codes for CASSLQGAANEKLFF.

This CDR3 is CASSIARGDEQYF. The CDR3 DNA sequence: TGTGCCAGTAGTATAGCCAGGGGGGACGAGCAGTACTTC. The chain carries TRBV19 and TRBJ2-7; D possibly corresponds to TRBD1 (7 bases). This CDR3 comprises 13 residues. Trimming removed 1 base from V and 5 bases from J, with 9 bases in between. Germline CDR1 reads LNHDA; CDR2 reads SQIVND (reference sequence).

This sequence joins TRBV28 and TRBJ1-2, with D tentatively TRBD1 (6 bases). CDR3 length: 12 residues. Trimming stripped 10 bases from V and 8 bases from J, with 17 bases between. Per the germline V gene, CDR1 is MDHEN and CDR2 is SYDVKM. The CDR3, as DNA: TGTGCCACCTGGGCAGGGGCGAACGGCTACACCTTC. It encodes CATWAGANGYTF.

The chain is built from TRBV20-1 and TRBJ2-5; 7 bases align to TRBD1. Germline CDR1 and CDR2: DFQATT and SNEGSKA (reference sequence). The ends lost 3 bases at V and 10 bases at J; junction bases unmatched: 11. CDR3 length equals 13 residues. The CDR3 DNA reads TGCAGTGCTAGTATAACTACTACAGGGGTCCAGTACTTC. Protein product: CSASITTTGVQYF.

This sequence joins TRBV18 and TRBJ1-5; no clear D gene. Looked up from germline, CDR1 is KGHSH and CDR2 is LQKENI. The CDR3 loop spans 13 amino acids. Trimming took off 1 base at V and 3 bases at J, with 4 bases between the two ends. The CDR3 spells CASSPLDNQPQHF. CDR3 DNA sequence: TGTGCCAGCTCACCACTAGACAATCAGCCCCAGCATTTT.

V gene TRBV7-8 combines with J gene TRBJ1-1; weak D call: TRBD1 (5 bases). V lost 3 bases and J 11 bases, leaving 10 bases between the germline ends. There are 11 residues in the CDR3. CDR1 and CDR2 (germline): SGHVS, FQNEAQ. The chain's CDR3 is CASSFGRVAFF. The CDR3 coding sequence is TGTGCCAGCAGCTTCGGCAGGGTGGCTTTCTTT. The complete variable domain, with remaining parts taken from reference TRBV7-8 and TRBJ1-1, reads GAGVSQSPRYKVAKRGQDVALRCDPISGHVSLFWYQQALGQGPEFLTYFQNEAQLDKSGLPSDRFFAERPEGSVSTLKIQRTQQEDSAVYLCASSFGRVAFFGQGTRLTVV.

The chain links TRBV6-5 to TRBJ2-3, with TRBD1 identical over 7 bases. Germline V gives CDR1 MNHEY, CDR2 SVGAGI. The CDR3 totals 14 residues. V lost 6 bases and J lost 1; bases outside the gene matches: 4. CDR3 bases: TGTGCCAGCAGCGCCGACAGGGGCACAGATACGCAGTATTTT. Encoded protein: CASSADRGTDTQYF.

This clone was counted only a few times. The V gene is TRBV19, the J gene TRBJ1-1; 11 bases line up with TRBD1. Germline CDR1 and CDR2: LNHDA and SQIVND (reference sequence). Trimming cost V 5 bases and J 6 bases; bases outside gene matches: 5. The CDR3 consists of 14 residues. The CDR3 reads CASSSAGQGAEAFF. CDR3 DNA sequence: TGTGCCAGTAGTTCGGCGGGACAGGGGGCTGAAGCTTTCTTT.

This clone showed up just a few times. The chain recombines TRBV15 with TRBJ2-2; a possible D gene is TRBD1 (5 bases). This CDR3 spans 16 amino acids. Germline V gives CDR1 LNHNV, CDR2 YYDKDF (reference sequence). V was shortened by 1 base and J by 3 bases, with 12 bases between the two germline ends. As DNA, the CDR3 is TGTGCCACCAGCAGAGTAAGAAGGGGCGACACCGGGGAGCTGTTTTTT. Protein product: CATSRVRRGDTGELFF.

The genes are TRBV2 and TRBJ2-5; D is perhaps TRBD1 (6 bases). CDR1 is SNHLY, CDR2 FYNNEI, per germline. This CDR3 is built from 14 residues. V was shortened by 5 bases and J by 3 bases, with 13 bases between the two germline ends. CDR3 sequence reads: CASSPGQSEETQYF. The CDR3 DNA is TGTGCCAGCAGTCCAGGACAGTCCGAAGAGACCCAGTACTTC.